The T cell receptor (beta chain) described here comes from a study of early T cells in non-severe SARS-CoV-2 infection. Background on the study: Unsorted whole-blood RNA was sequenced in bulk, leaving chains unpaired. Overall study results and limits: A preference for anti-spike CD8 responses marked VDJdb matching, which missed private and CD4 specificities.

This clonotype was seen many times. Its target is unknown. Individual cDNA molecules received unique molecular identifiers. MiXCR, applied by TCRdb to the 5' RACE reads, yields one record per CDR3 protein. The sample records roughly 120,000 distinct CDR3 sequences, roughly 12% being singletons. Germline V gene sequence: CDR1 SNHLY, CDR2 FYNNEI. V trimming: 9 bases; J trimming: 0 bases; junction bases outside the gene matches: 4. This CDR3 comprises 15 residues. The sequence derives from an adult who was a healthcare worker with PCR-confirmed SARS-CoV-2 infection or an uninfected control (not recorded which). Sequenced here: whole blood, sampled at baseline. This chain connects TRBV2 to TRBJ2-1; TRBD2 agrees at 11 bases. The CDR3 nucleotides read TGTGCCAGAGGGACTAGCGGTAGCTCCTACAATGAGCAGTTCTTC. It is translated as CARGTSGSSYNEQFF.